This is a list of T cell receptor beta chains from one sample in a study of blood T cell repertoires in COVID-19. Sequencing was performed with immunoSEQ multiplex PCR; in TCRdb, only in-frame clones are kept and a portion is missing. The table includes 87,000 or so clones, around 87% detected once. Sequenced sample: peripheral blood. Receptors were obtained from a human donor with acute or convalescent COVID-19. The donor label of this sample is uncertain. CDR3s include the opening cysteine and the closing phenylalanine or tryptophan. The order of the fields is clone size, J gene, D gene, V gene, CDR3 length, CDR3 DNA, CDR3 protein. A D gene is named only where the DNA matches it firmly. Clone size appears in some rows only: once, few, many, or a class for an expanded clone.

NA TRBJ2-6 TRBD2 TRBV7-3 20 TGTGCCAGCAGCCCGGCGGGAGGGCCCCTAACCCGGGGTGGGGCCAACGTCCTGACTTTC CASSPAGGPLTRGGANVLTF
NA TRBJ2-5 NA TRBV28 15 TGTGCCAGCAGTTTAACGGTCTCATACCAAGAGACCCAGTACTTC CASSLTVSYQETQYF
NA TRBJ2-1 TRBD2 TRBV5-1 15 TGCGCCAGCAGCCATAGCGGGGGGGCTCCCAATGAGCAGTTCTTC CASSHSGGAPNEQFF
NA TRBJ1-2 TRBD1 TRBV28 14 TGTGCCAGCAGTTTACCCAGGACAGGGGAAGGCTACACCTTC CASSLPRTGEGYTF
NA TRBJ1-2 NA TRBV28 15 TGTGCCAGCAGTTTACGCGGCCCTGTCGGGTATGGCTACACCTTC CASSLRGPVGYGYTF
NA TRBJ1-6 NA TRBV30 14 TGTGCCTGGAGTGTAGAGGGTTATAATTCACCCCTCCACTTT CAWSVEGYNSPLHF
NA TRBJ2-2 TRBD2 TRBV15 20 TGTGCCACCAGCAGAGATAAGGGCGGGGGGGCCTCCCTAAACACCGGGGAGCTGTTTTTT CATSRDKGGGASLNTGELFF
NA TRBJ1-2 TRBD1 TRBV10-3 16 TGTGCCATCAGTGGAAGGGACAGGTCCCTGGGGAGTGGCTACACCTTC CAISGRDRSLGSGYTF
NA TRBJ2-3 NA TRBV30 13 TGTGCCTGGAGTGTCCGGGGTGCAGATACGCAGTATTTT CAWSVRGADTQYF
once TRBJ1-6 NA TRBV28 15 TGTGCCAGCAGTTTTAGGGGCCGGCCTTGGTCACCCCTCCACTTT CASSFRGRPWSPLHF
NA TRBJ2-5 NA TRBV27 15 TGTGCCAGCAGTTTACGACAGGTGGCAGAAGAGACCCAGTACTTC CASSLRQVAEETQYF
NA TRBJ2-7 TRBD1 TRBV5-4 16 TGTGCCAGCAGCATGGTCCGGGACAGGGCCTCCTACGAGCAGTACTTC CASSMVRDRASYEQYF
NA TRBJ2-5 NA TRBV10-2 12 TGCGCCAGCAGTGTAGGGGGAGAGACCCAGTACTTC CASSVGGETQYF
few TRBJ2-2 NA TRBV2 15 TGTGCCAGCAGTGAAAGAGGGGCCCAGGGGGGGGAGCTGTTTTTT CASSERGAQGGELFF
once TRBJ1-1 TRBD1 TRBV2 14 TGTGCCAGCAGCGAACAGGGGTTTTTCACTGAAGCTTTCTTT CASSEQGFFTEAFF
few TRBJ2-7 TRBD2 TRBV7-6 15 TGTGCCAGCAGCTTAGGCGGGGGGGGGACCTACGAGCAGTACTTC CASSLGGGGTYEQYF
NA TRBJ1-5 NA TRBV4-1 14 TGCGCCAGCAGCCAAGTCGGGAAGAATCAGCCCCAGCATTTT CASSQVGKNQPQHF
NA TRBJ2-3 TRBD2 TRBV11-2 15 TGTGCCAGCAGCCCCGGGGGGGTCCAGGCAGATACGCAGTATTTT CASSPGGVQADTQYF
NA TRBJ1-1 NA TRBV10-2 13 TGCGCCAGCGGTAGTTTACTGAACACTGAAGCTTTCTTT CASGSLLNTEAFF
NA TRBJ2-7 NA TRBV19 16 TGTGCCAGTAGCCCAAACCTGGGGGGGGCATCCTACGAGCAGTACTTC CASSPNLGGASYEQYF
NA TRBJ2-2 NA TRBV28 14 TGTGCCAGCAGCCACCTCGGGAGCCCCGGGGAGCTGTTTTTT CASSHLGSPGELFF
few TRBJ2-1 NA TRBV28 14 TGTGCCAGCAGTCTTACTGAAGTTTACAATGAGCAGTTCTTC CASSLTEVYNEQFF
NA TRBJ1-1 TRBD1 TRBV18 14 TGTGCCAGCTCACCTAGGGACAGTAGAACAGAAGCTTTCTTT CASSPRDSRTEAFF
NA TRBJ1-1 NA TRBV19 16 TGTGCGAGTAAGCCCCCGCGACAGGCCATGAACACTGAAGCTTTCTTT CASKPPRQAMNTEAFF
NA TRBJ2-2 TRBD1 TRBV28 14 TGTGCCAGCAGAGTGGGGACAGGCTACGGGGAGCTGTTTTTT CASRVGTGYGELFF
once TRBJ2-6 TRBD1 TRBV25-1 18 TGTGCCAGCAGTGGTCCGGGACAGGGGGTCTCTGGGGCCAACGTCCTGACTTTC CASSGPGQGVSGANVLTF
NA TRBJ1-5 NA TRBV28 18 TGTGCCAGCAGTTTATTTCGGCAGGGGAATCTTGCAAAACAGCCCCAGCATTTT CASSLFRQGNLAKQPQHF
NA TRBJ2-7 TRBD1 TRBV11-3 14 TGTGCCAGCAGCCGGGGGACAGGAGCCTACGAGCAGTACTTC CASSRGTGAYEQYF
NA TRBJ2-4 TRBD2 TRBV3-1/TRBV3-2 15 TGTGCCAGCAGCCAAGCGGGGGGGCCGTACCACATTCAGTACTTC CASSQAGGPYHIQYF
NA TRBJ1-4 NA TRBV28 11 TGTGCCAGCAGTTCAGGTGATCGAAGGTTTTTT CASSSGDRRFF
NA TRBJ1-6 NA TRBV4-3 15 TGCGCCAGCAGCCAAGATCTGGCGGGGGCGTCACCCCTCCACTTT CASSQDLAGASPLHF
NA TRBJ2-7 NA TRBV6-1 17 TGTGCCAGCAGTGTACGACTTACAGGTGACTCACCCTACGAGCAGTACTTC CASSVRLTGDSPYEQYF